A selection of T cell receptor beta chains follows, all from one sample in a study of blood T cell repertoires in COVID-19. The data were produced by immunoSEQ multiplex PCR, yet TCRdb's version contains in-frame clones alone and is incomplete. The table has around 380,000 clones, 80% to 90% seen once. Sequencing used PBMCs or T cells enriched from blood (not recorded which). Receptors originate from a man aged 30 to 45 who had recovered from COVID-19. The CDR3 runs from the conserved cysteine through the conserved F or W. Each record gives: D gene, clone size, V gene, J gene, CDR3 DNA, CDR3 protein. The D gene is left open where the match is weak. Only part of the rows carry a size: once, few, many, or a class if the clone is expanded.

>TRBD1|-|TRBV5-4|TRBJ1-1
TGTGCCAGCAGCCCAATAGAGCCGGGACAGGCTCGTATGAACACTGAAGCTTTCTTT
CASSPIEPGQARMNTEAFF
>TRBD1|-|TRBV25-1|TRBJ1-4
TGTGCCAGCCGCGGGACAGCCTTTAATGAAAAACTGTTTTTT
CASRGTAFNEKLFF
>-|-|TRBV19|TRBJ2-7
TGTGCCAGTAGTACGAGATTCGGTGAGCAGTACTTC
CASSTRFGEQYF
>TRBD1|-|TRBV2|TRBJ1-5
TGTGCCAGCAGCGAACAGGGGATAAGCAATCAGCCCCAGCATTTT
CASSEQGISNQPQHF
>-|once|TRBV19|TRBJ1-4
TGTGCCAGTCATGGAGCTAATGAAAAACTGTTTTTT
CASHGANEKLFF
>TRBD2|-|TRBV5-1|TRBJ2-7
TGCGCCAGCAGCTTGGATGCTGAGCGGGGGGCCTACGAGCAGTACTTC
CASSLDAERGAYEQYF
>-|-|TRBV7-9|TRBJ1-6
TGTGCCAGCAGGGATCAAGGACAGCTTAATTCACCCCTCCACTTT
CASRDQGQLNSPLHF
>TRBD1|once|TRBV6-5|TRBJ1-1
TGTGCCAGCGGAGGTAGACAGGGCTCTGAAGCTTTCTTT
CASGGRQGSEAFF
>-|-|TRBV5-8|TRBJ1-2
TGTGCCAGCAGCTCCTCAGCGGTGCAGGCGGAGGGAAAGTATGGCTACACCTTC
CASSSSAVQAEGKYGYTF
>-|-|TRBV29-1|TRBJ2-7
TGCAGCGCTGCTCGGGGAGGTAATAGCGAGCAGTACTTC
CSAARGGNSEQYF
>TRBD1|once|TRBV5-6|TRBJ1-2
TGTGCCAGCAGCCCACTCCGAGGGGGCGATGGTGGCTACACCTTC
CASSPLRGGDGGYTF
>-|once|TRBV7-9|TRBJ1-1
TGTGCCAGCAGCCCAGATATGAACACTGAAGCTTTCTTT
CASSPDMNTEAFF
>TRBD1|-|TRBV19|TRBJ1-5
TGTGCCAGTAGTATGGGACAGGTTTTTAGCAATCAGCCCCAGCATTTT
CASSMGQVFSNQPQHF
>TRBD1|-|TRBV9|TRBJ2-2
TGTGCCAGCAGCGGGACAGGGGTGAACACCGGGGAGCTGTTTTTT
CASSGTGVNTGELFF
>TRBD1|-|TRBV6-5|TRBJ1-5
TGTGCCAGCAGAGACAGGGGGAATGGCAATCAGCCCCAGCATTTT
CASRDRGNGNQPQHF
>TRBD1|-|TRBV10-2|TRBJ2-5
TGCGCCAGCAGAAAAGGACAGGCCGAATCAGAGACCCAGTACTTC
CASRKGQAESETQYF
>-|-|TRBV7-9|TRBJ1-3
TGTGCCAGCAGCTCCGACAGTTACGGAAACACCATATATTTT
CASSSDSYGNTIYF
>TRBD1|-|TRBV3-1/TRBV3-2|TRBJ1-5
TGTGCCAGCAGCCGTTCAGGGGGCAACCAGCCCCAGCATTTT
CASSRSGGNQPQHF
>-|-|TRBV7-2|TRBJ2-1
TGTGCCAGCAGCCCTGCCTCGCGCGGGTTTGAGCAGTTCTTC
CASSPASRGFEQFF
>TRBD1|-|TRBV6-4|TRBJ1-6
TGTGCCAGCAGTTCCGGGACAGGGAGGGTACTCCACTTT
CASSSGTGRVLHF
>-|once|TRBV6-5|TRBJ1-5
TGTGCCGGGGCGACAGATAGCAATCAGCCCCAGCATTTT
CAGATDSNQPQHF
>-|few|TRBV7-3|TRBJ2-2
TGTGCCAGCAGCCCAAAAGTAAGGGGCAACGGGGAGCTGTTTTTT
CASSPKVRGNGELFF
>-|few|TRBV30|TRBJ2-5
TGTGCCTGGAGTTTAAGACTCCAAGAGACCCAGTACTTC
CAWSLRLQETQYF
>TRBD2|-|TRBV5-1|TRBJ2-5
TGCGCCAGCAGTTCCGGGACTACACAAGAGACCCAGTACTTC
CASSSGTTQETQYF
>TRBD1|-|TRBV30|TRBJ1-1
TGTGCCTGGAGACGCCCGGGACAGGGGAACACTGAAGCTTTCTTT
CAWRRPGQGNTEAFF
>TRBD1|-|TRBV5-4|TRBJ2-5
TGTGCCAGCAGCTTGGACTGGGACAGGGGGCAGGAGACCCAGTACTTC
CASSLDWDRGQETQYF
>TRBD1|-|TRBV4-2|TRBJ1-2
TGTGCCAGCAGCTCCAGAGACAGGGGCACTAACTATGGCTACACCTTC
CASSSRDRGTNYGYTF
>TRBD1|-|TRBV27|TRBJ1-2
TGTGCCAGCAGTTTATCGGGACAGGGGGCCGGTAACTATGGCTACACCTTC
CASSLSGQGAGNYGYTF
>-|-|TRBV6-5|TRBJ1-1
TGTGCCAGCAGTCCGCCGGAGCGCACTGAAGCTTTCTTT
CASSPPERTEAFF
>TRBD2|-|TRBV10-3|TRBJ2-5
TGTGCCACAGCGGGGGGGCCGGAGACCCAGTACTTC
CATAGGPETQYF
>TRBD2|-|TRBV14|TRBJ2-3
TGTGCCAGCAGCCAAGAAACTAGCGGGGACACCACAGATACGCAGTATTTT
CASSQETSGDTTDTQYF
>-|-|TRBV19|TRBJ1-6
TGTGCCAGTAGTATCGACAGGTGGAATAATTCACCCCTCCACTTT
CASSIDRWNNSPLHF
>-|-|TRBV6-5|TRBJ1-6
TGTGCCAGCACCTTAGGAGGGCGAACGCCCCTCCACTTT
CASTLGGRTPLHF
>-|-|TRBV6-6|TRBJ1-1
TGTGCCAGCAGTCGGGCCACTGAAGCTTTCTTT
CASSRATEAFF
>TRBD2|-|TRBV6-2/TRBV6-3|TRBJ2-3
TGTGCCAGCAGTTACGGAGCGGGGGGCACAGATACGCAGTATTTT
CASSYGAGGTDTQYF
>TRBD2|-|TRBV10-3|TRBJ2-1
TGTGCCATCAGTGTGTTTCGGACTAGCAATGAGCAGTTCTTC
CAISVFRTSNEQFF
>-|-|TRBV30|TRBJ2-2
TGTGCCTGGAGGGGCCCGAACACCGGGGAGCTGTTTTTT
CAWRGPNTGELFF
>TRBD1|once|TRBV7-9|TRBJ1-5
TGTGCCAGCAGTCCGGGACAGGGGAGCAATCAGCCCCAGCATTTT
CASSPGQGSNQPQHF
>-|-|TRBV7-9|TRBJ2-5
TGTGCCAGCAGCCTGTCAGGGGCCCAAGAGACCCAGTACTTC
CASSLSGAQETQYF
>-|-|TRBV5-4|TRBJ1-1
TGTGCCAGCAGGCTGGGCATGAACACTGAAGCTTTCTTT
CASRLGMNTEAFF
>-|-|TRBV19|TRBJ2-7
TGTGCCAGTACCACAGAAGGCTACGAGCAGTACTTC
CASTTEGYEQYF